This paragraph covers one T cell receptor beta chain sequence. The antigen remains undetermined. The CDR3 loop spans 17 amino acids. Trimming took 3 bases from V and 8 from J; bases not matched to a gene: 15. Per the germline V gene, CDR1 is ENHRY and CDR2 is SYGVKD. The data belong to a study of identifying expanded T cells in peripheral blood. Study-level findings and limits: Differentially abundant clones: roughly 1.2 between replicates, just under 17 at around 2 weeks, around 20 at four.

Only in-frame clones appear in the TCRdb table, and some are missing; sequencing was by immunoSEQ multiplex PCR. The table records 45,000 to 75,000 clones, approximately 80% of them present only once. No infections or other immune events were documented during collection. This chain uses TRBV10-3 with TRBJ1-2; 10 bases agree with TRBD1. This sequence was found in a person between 18 and 70 years old in good health. Source material: blood. CDR3 region: CAISEPTGTGVRMGYTF. The CDR3 nucleotides read TGTGCCATCAGTGAACCAACCGGGACAGGGGTTCGTATGGGCTACACCTTC.